This T cell receptor (beta chain) was sequenced for a study of glioma-infiltrating T cells after dendritic cell vaccination. At the level of the study: Autologous tumor lysate-pulsed dendritic cell vaccination was given between about 2003 and 2012.

Germline CDR1 ENHRY, CDR2 SYGVKD. Trimming pared 3 bases from V and 9 bases from J, leaving 18 bases between. The CDR3 has 15 residues. TCRdb's table, derived via immunoSEQ multiplex PCR, lists solely in-frame clones and lacks some. The sample records under 70,000 clones, approximately 85% being singletons. About this clone itself: Its antigen is still unknown.

Findings and caveats of the study: Few patients contributed both blood and tumor specimens.

The rearrangement joins TRBV10-3 to TRBJ1-5, with a weak D call TRBD1 (5 bases). The specimen was blood, collected before dendritic cell vaccination. This TCR was sampled from a human donor with glioblastoma. The CDR3 DNA follows: TGTGCCATCAGTGACGGAGAGGGACTTCTGGGGCCCCAGCATTTT. Amino acids: CAISDGEGLLGPQHF.